This T cell receptor (beta chain) was recovered during a study of T-cell reconstitution after alpha-beta-depleted transplantation in children. The table lists this clonotype with many counts. The library targeted TCRbeta and was prepared with unique molecular identifiers. TCRdb re-derived calls from the PCR reads in MiXCR, one entry per CDR3 protein. The data show around 240,000 distinct CDR3 sequences, with 9.7% seen just once and about 4.9% held by the top ten. The clonotype was recovered from a human donor who donated a stem cell graft to a child with SCID. Sequencing used PBMCs from the stem cell graft donor, obtained from the stem cell graft.

CDR3 sequence reads: CSAQRGQLYEQYF. DNA of the CDR3: TGCAGTGCTCAAAGGGGACAGCTATACGAGCAGTACTTC. J is TRBJ2-7 and V is TRBV20-1, with 7 nucleotides matching TRBD1. The CDR3 has 13 amino acids. The V gene end was trimmed by 5 bases and the J gene end by 4 bases; junction bases not matched to a gene: 8. Germline V gene sequence: CDR1 DFQATT, CDR2 SNEGSKA (reference sequence).